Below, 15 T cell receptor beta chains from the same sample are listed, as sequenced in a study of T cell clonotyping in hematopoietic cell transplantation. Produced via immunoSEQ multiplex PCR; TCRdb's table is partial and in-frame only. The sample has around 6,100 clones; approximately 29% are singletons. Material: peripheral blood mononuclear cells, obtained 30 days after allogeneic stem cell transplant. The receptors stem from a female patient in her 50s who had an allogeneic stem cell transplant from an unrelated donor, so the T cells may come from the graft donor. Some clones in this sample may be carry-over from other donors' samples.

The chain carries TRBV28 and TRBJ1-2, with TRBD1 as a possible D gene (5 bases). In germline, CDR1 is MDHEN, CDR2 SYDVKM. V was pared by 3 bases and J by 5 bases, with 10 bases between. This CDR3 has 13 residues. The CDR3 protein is CASSLDIAYGYTF. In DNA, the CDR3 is TGTGCCAGCAGTTTGGACATCGCTTATGGCTACACCTTC.

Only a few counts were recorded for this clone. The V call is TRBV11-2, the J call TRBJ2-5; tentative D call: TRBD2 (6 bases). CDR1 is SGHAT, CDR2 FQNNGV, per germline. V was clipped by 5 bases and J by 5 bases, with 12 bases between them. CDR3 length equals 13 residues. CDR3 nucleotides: TGTGCCAGCAGCCTTTGGGGACTGGAGACCCAGTACTTC. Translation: CASSLWGLETQYF.

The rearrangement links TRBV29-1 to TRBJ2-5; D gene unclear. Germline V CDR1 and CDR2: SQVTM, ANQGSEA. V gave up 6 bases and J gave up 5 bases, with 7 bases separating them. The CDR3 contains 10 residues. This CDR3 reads CSVHTETQYF. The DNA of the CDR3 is TGCAGCGTGCATACGGAGACCCAGTACTTC.

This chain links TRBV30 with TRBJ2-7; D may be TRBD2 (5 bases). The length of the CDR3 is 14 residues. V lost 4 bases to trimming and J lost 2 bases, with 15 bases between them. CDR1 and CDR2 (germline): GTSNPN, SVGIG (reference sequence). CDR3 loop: CAWTRALGTYEQYF. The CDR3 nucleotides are TGTGCCTGGACGAGGGCACTAGGGACCTACGAGCAGTACTTC.

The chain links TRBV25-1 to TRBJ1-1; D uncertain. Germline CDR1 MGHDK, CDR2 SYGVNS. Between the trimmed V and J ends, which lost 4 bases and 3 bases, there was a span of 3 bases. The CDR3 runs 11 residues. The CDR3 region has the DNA TGTGCCAGCAGTGGGGACACTGAAGCTTTCTTT. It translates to CASSGDTEAFF.

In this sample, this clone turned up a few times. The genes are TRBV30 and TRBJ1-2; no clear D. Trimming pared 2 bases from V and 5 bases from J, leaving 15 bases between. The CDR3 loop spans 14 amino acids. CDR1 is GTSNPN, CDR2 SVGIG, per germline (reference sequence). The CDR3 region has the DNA TGTGCCTGGAGTCTTCAGTCCCCGATTTATGGCTACACCTTC. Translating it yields CAWSLQSPIYGYTF.

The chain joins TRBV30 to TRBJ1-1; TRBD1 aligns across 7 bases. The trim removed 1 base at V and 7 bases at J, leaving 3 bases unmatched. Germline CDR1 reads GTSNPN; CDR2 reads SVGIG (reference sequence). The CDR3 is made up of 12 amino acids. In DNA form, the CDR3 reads TGTGCCTGGAGTGCGAACAGGGGTGAAGCTTTCTTT. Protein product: CAWSANRGEAFF.

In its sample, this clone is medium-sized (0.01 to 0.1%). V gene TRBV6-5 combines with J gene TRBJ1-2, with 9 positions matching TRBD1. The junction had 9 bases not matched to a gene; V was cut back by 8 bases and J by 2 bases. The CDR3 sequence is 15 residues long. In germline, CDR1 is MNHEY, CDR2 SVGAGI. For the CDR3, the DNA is TGTGCCAGCCGCCCCCCGGGACAGGGCAACTATGGCTACACCTTC. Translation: CASRPPGQGNYGYTF.

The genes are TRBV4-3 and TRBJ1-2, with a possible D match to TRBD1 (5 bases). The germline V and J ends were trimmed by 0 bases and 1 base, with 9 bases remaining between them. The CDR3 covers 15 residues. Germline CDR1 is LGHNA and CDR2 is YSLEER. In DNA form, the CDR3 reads TGCGCCAGCAGCCAAGACGGGGCTATTAACTATGGCTACACCTTC. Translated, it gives CASSQDGAINYGYTF.

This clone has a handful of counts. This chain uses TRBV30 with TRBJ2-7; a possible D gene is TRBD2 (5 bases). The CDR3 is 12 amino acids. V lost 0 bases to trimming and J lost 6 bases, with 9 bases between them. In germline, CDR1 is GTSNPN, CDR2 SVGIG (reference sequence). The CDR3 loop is CAWSVDRGEQYF. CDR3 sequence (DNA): TGTGCCTGGAGTGTGGACCGGGGCGAGCAGTACTTC.

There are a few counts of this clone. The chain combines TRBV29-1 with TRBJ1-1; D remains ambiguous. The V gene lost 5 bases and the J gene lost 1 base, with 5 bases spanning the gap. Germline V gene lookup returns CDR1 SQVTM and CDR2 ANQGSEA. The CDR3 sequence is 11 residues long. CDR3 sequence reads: CSVPGNTEAFF. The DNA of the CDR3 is TGCAGCGTTCCGGGGAACACTGAAGCTTTCTTT.

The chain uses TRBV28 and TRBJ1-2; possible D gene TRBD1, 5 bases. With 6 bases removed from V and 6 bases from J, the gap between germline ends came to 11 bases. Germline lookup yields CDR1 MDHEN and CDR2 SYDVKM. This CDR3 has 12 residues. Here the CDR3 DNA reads TGTGCCAGCAGCCTAGGGGTCCATGGCTACACCTTC. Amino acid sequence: CASSLGVHGYTF.

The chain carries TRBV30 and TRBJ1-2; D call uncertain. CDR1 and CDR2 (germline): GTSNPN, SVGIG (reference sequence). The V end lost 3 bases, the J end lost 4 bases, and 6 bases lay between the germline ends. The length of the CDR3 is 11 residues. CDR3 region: CAWSNFYGYTF. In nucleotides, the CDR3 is TGTGCCTGGAGCAACTTCTATGGCTACACCTTC.

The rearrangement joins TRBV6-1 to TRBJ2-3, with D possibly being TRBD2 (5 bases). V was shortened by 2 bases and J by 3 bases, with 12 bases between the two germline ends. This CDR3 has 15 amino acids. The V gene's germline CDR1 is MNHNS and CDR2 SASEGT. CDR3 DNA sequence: TGTGCCAGCAGTGAAAGCGGAGGAAGGACAGATACGCAGTATTTT. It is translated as CASSESGGRTDTQYF.

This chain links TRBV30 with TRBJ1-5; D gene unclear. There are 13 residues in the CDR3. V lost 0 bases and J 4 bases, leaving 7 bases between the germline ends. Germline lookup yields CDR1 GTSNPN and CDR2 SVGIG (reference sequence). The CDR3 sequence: CAWSVMGNQPQHF. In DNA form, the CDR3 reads TGTGCCTGGAGTGTTATGGGGAATCAGCCCCAGCATTTT. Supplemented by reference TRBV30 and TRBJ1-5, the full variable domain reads SQTIHQWPATLVQPVGSPLSLECTVEGTSNPNLYWYRQAAGRGLQLLFYSVGIGQISSEVPQNLSASRPQDRQFILSSKKLLLSDSGFYLCAWSVMGNQPQHFGDGTRLSIL.